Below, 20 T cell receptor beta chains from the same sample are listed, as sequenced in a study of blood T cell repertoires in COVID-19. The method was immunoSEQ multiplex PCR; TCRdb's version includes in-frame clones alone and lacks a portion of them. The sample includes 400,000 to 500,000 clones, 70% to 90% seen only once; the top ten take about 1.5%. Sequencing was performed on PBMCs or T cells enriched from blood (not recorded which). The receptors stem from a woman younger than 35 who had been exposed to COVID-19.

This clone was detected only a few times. CDR3 loop: CASPGQGANGYTF. CDR3 bases: TGTGCCAGTCCGGGACAGGGGGCGAATGGCTACACCTTC. The chain links TRBV6-5 to TRBJ1-2; TRBD1 agrees at 12 bases. Germline CDR1 MNHEY, CDR2 SVGAGI. Trimming removed 9 bases from V and 6 bases from J; junction bases left unmatched: 5. The CDR3 sequence is 13 residues long.

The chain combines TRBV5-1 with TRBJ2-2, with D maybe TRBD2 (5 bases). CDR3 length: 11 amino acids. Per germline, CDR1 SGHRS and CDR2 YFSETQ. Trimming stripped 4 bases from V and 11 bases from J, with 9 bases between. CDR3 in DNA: TGCGCCAGCAGCGCGGGCCCCGAGCTGTTTTTT. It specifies CASSAGPELFF.

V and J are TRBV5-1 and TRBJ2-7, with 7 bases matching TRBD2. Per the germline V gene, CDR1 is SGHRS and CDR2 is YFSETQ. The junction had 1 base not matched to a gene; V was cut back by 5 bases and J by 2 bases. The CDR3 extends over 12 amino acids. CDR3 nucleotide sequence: TGCGCCAGCAGGGGAGGGACCTACGAGCAGTACTTC. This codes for CASRGGTYEQYF.

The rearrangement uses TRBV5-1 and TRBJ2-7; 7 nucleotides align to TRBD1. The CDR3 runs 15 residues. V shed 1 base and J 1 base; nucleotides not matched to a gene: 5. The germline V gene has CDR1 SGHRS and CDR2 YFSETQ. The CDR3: CASSLSGQPSYEQYF. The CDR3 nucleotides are TGCGCCAGCAGCTTGTCGGGACAGCCTTCCTACGAGCAGTACTTC.

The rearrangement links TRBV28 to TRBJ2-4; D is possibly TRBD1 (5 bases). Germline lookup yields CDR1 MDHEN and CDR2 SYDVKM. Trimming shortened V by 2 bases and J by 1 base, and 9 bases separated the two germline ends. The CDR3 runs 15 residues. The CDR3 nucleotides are TGTGCCAGCAGTTTAATCCAGGGTGCCAAAAACATTCAGTACTTC. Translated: CASSLIQGAKNIQYF.

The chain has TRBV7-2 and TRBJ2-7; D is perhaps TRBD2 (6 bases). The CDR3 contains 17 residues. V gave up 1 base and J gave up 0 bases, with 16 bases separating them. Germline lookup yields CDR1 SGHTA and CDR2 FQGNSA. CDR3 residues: CASSLGGSGRGSYEQYF. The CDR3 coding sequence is TGTGCCAGCAGCTTAGGGGGGAGCGGGCGGGGCTCCTACGAGCAGTACTTC.

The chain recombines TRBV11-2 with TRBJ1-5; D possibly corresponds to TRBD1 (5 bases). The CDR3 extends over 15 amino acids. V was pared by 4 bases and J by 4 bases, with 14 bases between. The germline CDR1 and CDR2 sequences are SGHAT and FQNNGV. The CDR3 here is CASSSVQGRNQPQHF. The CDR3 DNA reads TGTGCCAGCAGCTCGGTCCAGGGTAGGAATCAGCCCCAGCATTTT.

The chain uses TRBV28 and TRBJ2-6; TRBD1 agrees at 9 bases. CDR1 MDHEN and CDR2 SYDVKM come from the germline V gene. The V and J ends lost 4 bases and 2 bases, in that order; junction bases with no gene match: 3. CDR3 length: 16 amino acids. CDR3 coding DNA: TGTGCCAGCAGTTGGGGGGACAGGGCTGGGGCCAACGTCCTGACTTTC. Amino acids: CASSWGDRAGANVLTF.

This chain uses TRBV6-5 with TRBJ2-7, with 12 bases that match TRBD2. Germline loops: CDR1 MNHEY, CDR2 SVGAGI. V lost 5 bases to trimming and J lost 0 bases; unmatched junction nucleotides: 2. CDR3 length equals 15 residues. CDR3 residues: CASSKLAGGSYEQYF. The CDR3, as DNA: TGTGCCAGCAGTAAACTAGCGGGGGGCTCCTACGAGCAGTACTTC.

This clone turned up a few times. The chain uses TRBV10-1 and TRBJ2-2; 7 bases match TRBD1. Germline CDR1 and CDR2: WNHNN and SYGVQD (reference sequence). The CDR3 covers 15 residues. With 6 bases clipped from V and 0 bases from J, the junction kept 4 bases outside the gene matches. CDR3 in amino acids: CASSAGTANTGELFF. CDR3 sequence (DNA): TGCGCCAGCAGCGCCGGGACAGCGAACACCGGGGAGCTGTTTTTT.

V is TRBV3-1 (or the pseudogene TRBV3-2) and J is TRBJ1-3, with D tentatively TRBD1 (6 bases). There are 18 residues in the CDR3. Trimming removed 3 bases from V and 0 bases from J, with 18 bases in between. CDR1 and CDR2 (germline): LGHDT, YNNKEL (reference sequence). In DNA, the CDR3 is TGTGCCAGCAGCCAGCAGACAGGTGGCGCAAGCTCTGGAAACACCATATATTTT. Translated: CASSQQTGGASSGNTIYF.

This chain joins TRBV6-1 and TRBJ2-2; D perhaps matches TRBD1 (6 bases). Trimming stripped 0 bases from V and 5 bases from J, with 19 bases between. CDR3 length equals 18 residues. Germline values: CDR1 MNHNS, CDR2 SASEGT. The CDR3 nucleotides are TGTGCCAGCAGTGAAGCTCCCCCTAAGACAGGCTGGACCGGGGAGCTGTTTTTT. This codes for CASSEAPPKTGWTGELFF.

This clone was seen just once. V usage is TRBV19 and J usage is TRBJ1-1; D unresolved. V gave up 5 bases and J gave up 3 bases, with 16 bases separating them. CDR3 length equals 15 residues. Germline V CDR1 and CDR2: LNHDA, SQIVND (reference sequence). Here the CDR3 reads CASSSPPGIYTEAFF. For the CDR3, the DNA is TGTGCCAGTAGTTCACCCCCGGGGATTTACACTGAAGCTTTCTTT.

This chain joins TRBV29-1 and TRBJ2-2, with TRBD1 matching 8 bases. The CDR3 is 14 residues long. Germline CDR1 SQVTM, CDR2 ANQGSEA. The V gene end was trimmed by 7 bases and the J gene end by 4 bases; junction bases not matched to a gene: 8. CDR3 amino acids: CSALRQGSTGELFF. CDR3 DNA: TGCAGCGCCTTAAGACAGGGGTCCACCGGGGAGCTGTTTTTT.

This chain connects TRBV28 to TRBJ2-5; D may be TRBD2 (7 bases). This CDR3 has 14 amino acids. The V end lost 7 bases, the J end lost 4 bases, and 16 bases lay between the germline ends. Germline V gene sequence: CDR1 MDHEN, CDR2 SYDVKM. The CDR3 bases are TGTGCCAGCACCTGGGGGGGCGCGGGAGAGACCCAGTACTTC. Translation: CASTWGGAGETQYF.

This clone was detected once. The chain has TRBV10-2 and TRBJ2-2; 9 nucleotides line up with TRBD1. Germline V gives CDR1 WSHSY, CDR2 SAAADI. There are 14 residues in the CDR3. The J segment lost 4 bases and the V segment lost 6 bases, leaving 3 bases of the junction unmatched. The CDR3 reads CASSDRGGTGELFF. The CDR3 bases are TGCGCCAGCAGCGACAGGGGGGGCACCGGGGAGCTGTTTTTT.

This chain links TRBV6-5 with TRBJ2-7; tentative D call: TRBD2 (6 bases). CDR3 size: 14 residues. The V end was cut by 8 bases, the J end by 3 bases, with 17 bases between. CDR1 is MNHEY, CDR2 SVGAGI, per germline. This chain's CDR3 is CASRQSLASYEQYF. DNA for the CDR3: TGTGCCAGCCGGCAGTCACTAGCTAGCTACGAGCAGTACTTC.

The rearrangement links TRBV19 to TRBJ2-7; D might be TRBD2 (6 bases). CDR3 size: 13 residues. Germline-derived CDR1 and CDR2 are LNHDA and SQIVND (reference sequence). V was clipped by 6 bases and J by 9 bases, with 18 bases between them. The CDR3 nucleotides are TGTGCCAGTAGCCCCGGAGGGACCCACGCGCAGTACTTC. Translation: CASSPGGTHAQYF.

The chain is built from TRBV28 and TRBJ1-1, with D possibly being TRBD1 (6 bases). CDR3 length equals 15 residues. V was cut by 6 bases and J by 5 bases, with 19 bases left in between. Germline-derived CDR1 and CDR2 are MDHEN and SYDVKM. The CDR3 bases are TGTGCCAGCAGACAGGACAGTTCGTCTTGGACTGAAGCTTTCTTT. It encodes CASRQDSSSWTEAFF.

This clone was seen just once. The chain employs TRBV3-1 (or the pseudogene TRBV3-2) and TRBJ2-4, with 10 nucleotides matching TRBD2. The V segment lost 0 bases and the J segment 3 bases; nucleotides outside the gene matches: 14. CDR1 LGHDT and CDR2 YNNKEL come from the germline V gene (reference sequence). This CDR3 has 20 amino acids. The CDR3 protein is CASSQDLIAGGTLSKNIQYF. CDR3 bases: TGTGCCAGCAGCCAAGATCTTATAGCGGGAGGTACCCTTAGCAAAAACATTCAGTACTTC.